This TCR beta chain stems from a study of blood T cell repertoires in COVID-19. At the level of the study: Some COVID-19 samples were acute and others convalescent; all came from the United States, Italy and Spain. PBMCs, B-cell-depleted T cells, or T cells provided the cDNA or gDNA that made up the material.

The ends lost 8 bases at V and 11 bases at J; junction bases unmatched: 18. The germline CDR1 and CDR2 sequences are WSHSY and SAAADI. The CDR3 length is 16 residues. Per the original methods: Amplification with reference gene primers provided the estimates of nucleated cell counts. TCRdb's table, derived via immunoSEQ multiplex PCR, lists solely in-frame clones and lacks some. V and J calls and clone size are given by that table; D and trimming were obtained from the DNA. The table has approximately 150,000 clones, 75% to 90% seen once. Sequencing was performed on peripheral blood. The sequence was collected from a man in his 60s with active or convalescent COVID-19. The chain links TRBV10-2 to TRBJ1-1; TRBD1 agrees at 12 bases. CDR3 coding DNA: TGCGCCAGCTATTTGAATGCCGGGACAGGGGGCCGGAGGGCTTTCTTT. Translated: CASYLNAGTGGRRAFF.